These T cell receptor beta chains were read from a single sample in a study of shared clonotypes between healthy human individuals. The method was immunoSEQ multiplex PCR; TCRdb's version includes in-frame clones alone and lacks a portion of them. The table includes more than 2 million clones, about 95% detected once. Sequenced input: naive CD8+ T cells sorted from blood. These receptors originate from a man aged 18 to 35 in good health. Each CDR3 is given with its conserved first and last residue. A D gene is named only where the DNA matches it firmly. Clone size is given for some rows only: seen once, a few or many times, or a class if the clone is expanded.

j_gene: TRBJ2-3
abundance: NA
v_gene: TRBV2
d_gene: TRBD1
CDR3nt: TGTGCCAGCCCAACTCAGGGGGTTGCAGATACGCAGTATTTT
CDR3aa: CASPTQGVADTQYF

j_gene: TRBJ2-7
abundance: NA
v_gene: TRBV5-1
d_gene: TRBD1
CDR3nt: TGCGCCAGCAGCTTGGAACAGGGGAGACCCGAGCAGTACTTC
CDR3aa: CASSLEQGRPEQYF

j_gene: TRBJ2-1
abundance: NA
v_gene: TRBV7-9
d_gene: TRBD1
CDR3nt: TGTGCCAGCAGCGGGACAGGGGTCTCCTTGAGCTCCTACAATGAGCAGTTCTTC
CDR3aa: CASSGTGVSLSSYNEQFF

j_gene: TRBJ1-1
abundance: NA
v_gene: TRBV7-9
d_gene: TRBD1
CDR3nt: TGTGCCAGCAGCCGAGGGGGCCCGAACACTGAAGCTTTCTTT
CDR3aa: CASSRGGPNTEAFF

j_gene: TRBJ1-6
abundance: few
v_gene: TRBV4-1
d_gene: NA
CDR3nt: TGCGCCAGCAGCGTCCAACTAGGGTCACCCCTCCACTTT
CDR3aa: CASSVQLGSPLHF

j_gene: TRBJ2-7
abundance: NA
v_gene: TRBV2
d_gene: NA
CDR3nt: TGTGCCAGCAGTGAACGGGTTGCCTACGAGCAGTACTTC
CDR3aa: CASSERVAYEQYF

j_gene: TRBJ1-5
abundance: once
v_gene: TRBV6-5
d_gene: NA
CDR3nt: TGTGCCAGCAGTGCGGGAATTAGCAATCAGCCCCAGCATTTT
CDR3aa: CASSAGISNQPQHF

j_gene: TRBJ2-7
abundance: NA
v_gene: TRBV5-6
d_gene: NA
CDR3nt: TGTGCCAGCAGCTTGGTGGTCTCCTACGAGCAGTACTTC
CDR3aa: CASSLVVSYEQYF

j_gene: TRBJ1-1
abundance: NA
v_gene: TRBV9
d_gene: NA
CDR3nt: TGTGCCAGCAGCGGTATACAGGGCTGGGACACTGAAGCTTTCTTT
CDR3aa: CASSGIQGWDTEAFF

j_gene: TRBJ1-1
abundance: NA
v_gene: TRBV5-6
d_gene: NA
CDR3nt: TGTGCCAGCAGCTTGGCATTGGACACTGAAGCTTTCTTT
CDR3aa: CASSLALDTEAFF

j_gene: TRBJ2-2
abundance: NA
v_gene: TRBV9
d_gene: NA
CDR3nt: TGTGCCAGCAGCGTAGGTCGGAGACCCAACACCGGGGAGCTGTTTTTT
CDR3aa: CASSVGRRPNTGELFF

j_gene: TRBJ2-7
abundance: NA
v_gene: TRBV7-9
d_gene: TRBD1
CDR3nt: TGTGCCAGCAGCTGGGTCACCGGGACAGGGACCTACGAGCAGTACTTC
CDR3aa: CASSWVTGTGTYEQYF

j_gene: TRBJ2-1
abundance: NA
v_gene: TRBV14
d_gene: NA
CDR3nt: TGTGCCAGCAGCCTCCACGGCGGGTCTGGCTACAATGAGCAGTTCTTC
CDR3aa: CASSLHGGSGYNEQFF

j_gene: TRBJ1-1
abundance: NA
v_gene: TRBV29-1
d_gene: TRBD1
CDR3nt: TGCAGCCTCGACAGGGATCGGGCTTTCTTT
CDR3aa: CSLDRDRAFF

j_gene: TRBJ2-2
abundance: NA
v_gene: TRBV7-2
d_gene: NA
CDR3nt: TGTGCCAGCAGCTTAGAGGCAGGGGTCGCCACCGGGGAGCTGTTTTTT
CDR3aa: CASSLEAGVATGELFF

j_gene: TRBJ1-1
abundance: NA
v_gene: TRBV27
d_gene: NA
CDR3nt: TGTGCCAGCAACCCATTCGGGGGGGAGACGAACACTGAAGCTTTCTTT
CDR3aa: CASNPFGGETNTEAFF

j_gene: TRBJ2-2
abundance: once
v_gene: TRBV10-3
d_gene: NA
CDR3nt: TGTGCCATCAGTGGGCCCGAAATTACCACCGGGGAGCTGTTTTTT
CDR3aa: CAISGPEITTGELFF

j_gene: TRBJ1-1
abundance: NA
v_gene: TRBV7-9
d_gene: NA
CDR3nt: TGTGCCAGCAGCCCAGGCTGGCGGGCTCCCCAAGGGTGGTCTGAAGCTTTCTTT
CDR3aa: CASSPGWRAPQGWSEAFF

j_gene: TRBJ2-7
abundance: few
v_gene: TRBV2
d_gene: TRBD1
CDR3nt: TGTGCCAGCAGTGAGGACAGGGACCTGTACGAGCAGTACTTC
CDR3aa: CASSEDRDLYEQYF

j_gene: TRBJ2-7
abundance: NA
v_gene: TRBV27
d_gene: NA
CDR3nt: TGTGCCAGCAGTTCGACTGTGTACGAGCAGTACTTC
CDR3aa: CASSSTVYEQYF

j_gene: TRBJ2-3
abundance: NA
v_gene: TRBV13
d_gene: TRBD2
CDR3nt: TGTGCCAGCAGCCCCGGACTAGCGGGAAGTACAGATACGCAGTATTTT
CDR3aa: CASSPGLAGSTDTQYF

j_gene: TRBJ2-7
abundance: NA
v_gene: TRBV27
d_gene: NA
CDR3nt: TGTGCCAGCAGTTTAGCTCAGAGCTCCTACGAGCAGTACTTC
CDR3aa: CASSLAQSSYEQYF

j_gene: TRBJ2-5
abundance: NA
v_gene: TRBV19
d_gene: NA
CDR3nt: TGTGCCAGTAGTATAGATCTAGAGAGAGAAGAGACCCAGTACTTC
CDR3aa: CASSIDLEREETQYF

j_gene: TRBJ2-7
abundance: NA
v_gene: TRBV30
d_gene: TRBD1
CDR3nt: TGTGCCTGGAGTTCCGGGACAGGGGACGAGCAGTACTTC
CDR3aa: CAWSSGTGDEQYF

j_gene: TRBJ2-2
abundance: NA
v_gene: TRBV10-3
d_gene: NA
CDR3nt: TGTGCCATCAGTGAACGCTTCAGGGACACCGGGGAGCTGTTTTTT
CDR3aa: CAISERFRDTGELFF

j_gene: TRBJ2-7
abundance: NA
v_gene: TRBV2
d_gene: TRBD1
CDR3nt: TGTGCCAGCAGTAACTCGGGCAGGGGGTACTACGAGCAGTACTTC
CDR3aa: CASSNSGRGYYEQYF

j_gene: TRBJ1-6
abundance: once
v_gene: TRBV19
d_gene: NA
CDR3nt: TGTGCCAGTAGCCTCGGCTCCTATAATTCACCCCTCCACTTT
CDR3aa: CASSLGSYNSPLHF

j_gene: TRBJ1-1
abundance: NA
v_gene: TRBV4-1
d_gene: NA
CDR3nt: TGCGCCAGCAGCCAAGAGCGGCAGTTTGAAGCTTTCTTT
CDR3aa: CASSQERQFEAFF

j_gene: TRBJ2-3
abundance: NA
v_gene: TRBV5-1
d_gene: NA
CDR3nt: TGCGCCAGCAGCTTGGAAGGGGGAATTGCAGATACGCAGTATTTT
CDR3aa: CASSLEGGIADTQYF

j_gene: TRBJ2-3
abundance: once
v_gene: TRBV27
d_gene: NA
CDR3nt: TGTGCCAGCAGTTTAGCCGGGCCCGGCACAGATACGCAGTATTTT
CDR3aa: CASSLAGPGTDTQYF

j_gene: TRBJ2-1
abundance: NA
v_gene: TRBV6-4
d_gene: NA
CDR3nt: TGTGCCAGCAGTGACCAAGGACATTCGGTGAATGAGCAGTTCTTC
CDR3aa: CASSDQGHSVNEQFF

j_gene: TRBJ1-2
abundance: NA
v_gene: TRBV9
d_gene: NA
CDR3nt: TGTGCCAGCAGCGTGGACGGAAACTATGGCTACACCTTC
CDR3aa: CASSVDGNYGYTF

j_gene: TRBJ1-2
abundance: NA
v_gene: TRBV27
d_gene: TRBD1
CDR3nt: TGTGCCAGCAGGCCGCAGATGACAGGGGGCGACTATGGCTACACCTTC
CDR3aa: CASRPQMTGGDYGYTF

j_gene: TRBJ2-3
abundance: NA
v_gene: TRBV27
d_gene: TRBD1
CDR3nt: TGTGCCAGCAGTTTATTAGGGACAGGAGATACGCAGTATTTT
CDR3aa: CASSLLGTGDTQYF

j_gene: TRBJ2-2
abundance: NA
v_gene: TRBV9
d_gene: NA
CDR3nt: TGTGCCAGCAGCACCTCCCCCCGGGGGGCGGACACCGGGGAGCTGTTTTTT
CDR3aa: CASSTSPRGADTGELFF

j_gene: TRBJ1-1
abundance: NA
v_gene: TRBV6-6
d_gene: NA
CDR3nt: TGTGCCAGCCTTCCAGGAGGCACTGAAGCTTTCTTT
CDR3aa: CASLPGGTEAFF

j_gene: TRBJ2-1
abundance: NA
v_gene: TRBV4-3
d_gene: NA
CDR3nt: TGCGCCAGCAGCCAAACCGGGACAGAGCAGTTCTTC
CDR3aa: CASSQTGTEQFF

j_gene: TRBJ2-5
abundance: NA
v_gene: TRBV4-3
d_gene: NA
CDR3nt: TGCGCCAGCAGCCAAGACCGGGGGCAAGAGACCCAGTACTTC
CDR3aa: CASSQDRGQETQYF

j_gene: TRBJ2-4
abundance: once
v_gene: TRBV9
d_gene: NA
CDR3nt: TGTGCCAGCAGCGTAGATCAGGTGCCTAGGGACATTCAGTACTTC
CDR3aa: CASSVDQVPRDIQYF

j_gene: TRBJ2-3
abundance: NA
v_gene: TRBV6-5
d_gene: TRBD2
CDR3nt: TGTGCCAGCAGTTACTCGACTAGCGGGAGGTCAGATACGCAGTATTTT
CDR3aa: CASSYSTSGRSDTQYF

j_gene: TRBJ2-3
abundance: NA
v_gene: TRBV30
d_gene: NA
CDR3nt: TGTGCCTGGAGAGAGGGGGGGAGCACAGATACGCAGTATTTT
CDR3aa: CAWREGGSTDTQYF

j_gene: TRBJ1-1
abundance: NA
v_gene: TRBV20-1
d_gene: NA
CDR3nt: TGCAGTGCCAAGGTCGTTAGTGAAGCTTTCTTT
CDR3aa: CSAKVVSEAFF

j_gene: TRBJ2-1
abundance: once
v_gene: TRBV9
d_gene: NA
CDR3nt: TGTGCCAGCAGCGTAAAAGTTTACAATGAGCAGTTCTTC
CDR3aa: CASSVKVYNEQFF

j_gene: TRBJ2-7
abundance: NA
v_gene: TRBV6-1
d_gene: TRBD2
CDR3nt: TGTGCCAGCAGTGAAGTGTTCAGACTAGCGGTAACCTACGAGCAGTACTTC
CDR3aa: CASSEVFRLAVTYEQYF

j_gene: TRBJ1-5
abundance: NA
v_gene: TRBV27
d_gene: NA
CDR3nt: TGTGCCAGCAGTACCCTACAGGGAGGCAATCAGCCCCAGCATTTT
CDR3aa: CASSTLQGGNQPQHF

j_gene: TRBJ2-2
abundance: NA
v_gene: TRBV28
d_gene: NA
CDR3nt: TGTGCCAGCAGTTTTGTTACAGGATCCACCGGGGAGCTGTTTTTT
CDR3aa: CASSFVTGSTGELFF

j_gene: TRBJ1-5
abundance: NA
v_gene: TRBV28
d_gene: NA
CDR3nt: TGTGCCAGCAGGGAGGACAGTTATAATCAGCCCCAGCATTTT
CDR3aa: CASREDSYNQPQHF